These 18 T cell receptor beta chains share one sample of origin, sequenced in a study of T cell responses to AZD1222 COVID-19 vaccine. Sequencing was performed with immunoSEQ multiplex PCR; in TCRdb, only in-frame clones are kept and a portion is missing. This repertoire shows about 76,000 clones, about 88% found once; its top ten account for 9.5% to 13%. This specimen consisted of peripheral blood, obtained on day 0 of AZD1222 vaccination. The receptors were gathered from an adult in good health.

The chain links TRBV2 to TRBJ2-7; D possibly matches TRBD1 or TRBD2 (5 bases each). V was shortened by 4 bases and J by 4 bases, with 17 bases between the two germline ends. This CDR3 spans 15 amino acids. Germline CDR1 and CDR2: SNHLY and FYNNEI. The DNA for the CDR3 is TGTGCCAGCAGTGGGGCAGGGACCGGCTCATACGAGCAGTACGTC. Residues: CASSGAGTGSYEQYV.

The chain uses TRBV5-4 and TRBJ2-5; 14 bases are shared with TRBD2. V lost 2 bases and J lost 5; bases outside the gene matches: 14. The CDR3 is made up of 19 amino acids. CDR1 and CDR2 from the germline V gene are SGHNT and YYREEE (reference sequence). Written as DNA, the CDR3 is TGTGCCAGCAGCTTAGCCCTCGGGACTAGCGGGAGAGGGGCGGAGACCCAGTACTTC. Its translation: CASSLALGTSGRGAETQYF.

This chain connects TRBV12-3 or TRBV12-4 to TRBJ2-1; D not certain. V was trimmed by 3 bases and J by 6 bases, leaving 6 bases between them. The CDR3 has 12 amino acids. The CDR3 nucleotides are TGTGCCAGCAGTTTTGGCGGCAATGAGCAGTTCTTC. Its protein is CASSFGGNEQFF.

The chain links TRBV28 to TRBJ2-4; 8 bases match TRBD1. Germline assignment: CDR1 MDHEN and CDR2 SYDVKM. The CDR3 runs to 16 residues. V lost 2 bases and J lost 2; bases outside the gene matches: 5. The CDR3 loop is CASSLPRQGPKNIQYF. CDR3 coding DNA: TGTGCCAGCAGTTTACCACGACAGGGGCCCAAAAACATTCAGTACTTC.

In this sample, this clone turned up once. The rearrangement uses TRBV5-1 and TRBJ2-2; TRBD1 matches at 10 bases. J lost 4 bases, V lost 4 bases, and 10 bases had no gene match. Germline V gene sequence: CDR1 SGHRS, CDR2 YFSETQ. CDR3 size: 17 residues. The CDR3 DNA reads TGCGCCAGCAGCGTACTTCGGGACAGGGGAGGCACCGGGGAGCTGTTTTTT. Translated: CASSVLRDRGGTGELFF.

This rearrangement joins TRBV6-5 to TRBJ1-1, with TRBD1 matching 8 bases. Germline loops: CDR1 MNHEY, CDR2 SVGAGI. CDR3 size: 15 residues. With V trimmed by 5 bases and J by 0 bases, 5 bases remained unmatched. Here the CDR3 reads CASSQRTGMNTEAFF. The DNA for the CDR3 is TGTGCCAGCAGTCAGAGGACAGGGATGAACACTGAAGCTTTCTTT.

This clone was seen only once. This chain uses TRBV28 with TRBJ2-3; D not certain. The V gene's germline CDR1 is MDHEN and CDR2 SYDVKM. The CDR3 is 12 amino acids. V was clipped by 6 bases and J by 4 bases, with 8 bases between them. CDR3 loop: CASRFKPDTQYF. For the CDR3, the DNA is TGTGCCAGCAGATTTAAGCCAGATACGCAGTATTTT.

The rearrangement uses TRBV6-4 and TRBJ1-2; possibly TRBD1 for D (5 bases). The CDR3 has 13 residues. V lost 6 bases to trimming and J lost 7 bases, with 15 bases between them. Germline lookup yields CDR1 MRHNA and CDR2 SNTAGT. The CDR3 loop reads CASRPSGTSGYTF. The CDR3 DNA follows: TGTGCCAGCAGGCCATCGGGGACCAGTGGCTACACCTTC.

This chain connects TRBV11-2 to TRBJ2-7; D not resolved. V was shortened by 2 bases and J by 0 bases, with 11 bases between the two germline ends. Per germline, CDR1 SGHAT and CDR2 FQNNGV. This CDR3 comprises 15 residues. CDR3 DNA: TGTGCCAGCAGCTTATTAATAACGGCCTCCTACGAGCAGTACTTC. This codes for CASSLLITASYEQYF.

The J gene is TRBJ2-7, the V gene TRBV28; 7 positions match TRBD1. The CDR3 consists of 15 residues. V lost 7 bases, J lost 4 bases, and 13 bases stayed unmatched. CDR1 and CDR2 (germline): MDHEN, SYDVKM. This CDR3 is CASTLPGTVFYEQYF. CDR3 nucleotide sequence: TGTGCCAGCACCCTCCCCGGGACAGTTTTTTACGAGCAGTACTTC.

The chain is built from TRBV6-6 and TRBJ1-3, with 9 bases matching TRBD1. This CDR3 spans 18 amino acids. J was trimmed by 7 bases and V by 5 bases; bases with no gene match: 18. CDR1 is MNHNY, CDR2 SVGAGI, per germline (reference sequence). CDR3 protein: CASSPRRDRVPRRNTIYF. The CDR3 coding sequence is TGTGCCAGCAGTCCCCGCCGGGACAGGGTCCCCCGACGGAACACCATATATTTT.

CDR3 residues: CASSQWDRNNNEQFF. CDR3 coding DNA: TGTGCCAGCAGCCAATGGGACCGAAATAACAATGAGCAGTTCTTC. The chain recombines TRBV14 with TRBJ2-1; possibly TRBD1 or TRBD2 for D (5 bases each). The CDR3 spans 15 residues. V was clipped by 2 bases and J by 5 bases, with 13 bases between them. Per the germline V gene, CDR1 is SGHDN and CDR2 is FVKESK.

CDR3 in DNA: TGTGCCAGTAGTAACCTCCGGGGGGGCATAGGTGGCTACACCTTC. It yields the protein CASSNLRGGIGGYTF. This sequence joins TRBV19 and TRBJ1-2; TRBD1 might be the D (6 bases). CDR1 is LNHDA and CDR2 is SQIVND in the germline V gene (reference sequence). V was clipped by 4 bases and J by 7 bases, with 19 bases between them. The CDR3 sequence is 15 residues long.

Here the CDR3 reads CASSAAASFYNEQFF. In nucleotides, the CDR3 is TGTGCCAGCTCCGCTGCGGCCAGTTTCTACAATGAGCAGTTCTTC. The V and J genes are TRBV28 and TRBJ2-1; no reliable D call. The CDR3 has 15 residues. The ends were cut back, 8 bases at V and 3 bases at J, with 17 bases in the middle. Per the germline V gene, CDR1 is MDHEN and CDR2 is SYDVKM.

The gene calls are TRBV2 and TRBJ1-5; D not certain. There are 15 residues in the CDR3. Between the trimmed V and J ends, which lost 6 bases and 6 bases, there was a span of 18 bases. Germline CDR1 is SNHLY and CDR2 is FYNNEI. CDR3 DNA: TGTGCCAGCAGCCCCGGCGAGGTTCGGGGTCAGCCCCAGCATTTT. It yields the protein CASSPGEVRGQPQHF.

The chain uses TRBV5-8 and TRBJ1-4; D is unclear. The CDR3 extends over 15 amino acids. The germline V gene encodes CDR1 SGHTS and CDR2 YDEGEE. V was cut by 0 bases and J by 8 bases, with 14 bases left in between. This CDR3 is CASSLGPNRREKLFF. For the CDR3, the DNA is TGTGCCAGCAGCTTGGGCCCGAACCGTCGCGAAAAACTGTTTTTT.

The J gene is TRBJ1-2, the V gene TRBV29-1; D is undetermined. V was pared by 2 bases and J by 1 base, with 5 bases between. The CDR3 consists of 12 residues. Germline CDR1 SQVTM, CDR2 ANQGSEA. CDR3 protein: CSVERSNYGYTF. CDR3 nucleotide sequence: TGCAGCGTTGAACGGAGTAACTATGGCTACACCTTC.

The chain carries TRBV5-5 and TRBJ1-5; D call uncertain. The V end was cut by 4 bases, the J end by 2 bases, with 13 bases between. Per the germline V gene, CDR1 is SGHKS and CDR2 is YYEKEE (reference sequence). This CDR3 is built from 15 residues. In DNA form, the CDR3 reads TGTGCCAGCAGCGCCTCCCCCGGTCGCAATCAGCCCCAGCATTTT. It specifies CASSASPGRNQPQHF. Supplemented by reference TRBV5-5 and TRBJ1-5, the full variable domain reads DAGVTQSPTHLIKTRGQQVTLRCSPISGHKSVSWYQQVLGQGPQFIFQYYEKEERGRGNFPDRFSARQFPNYSSELNVNALLLGDSALYLCASSASPGRNQPQHFGDGTRLSIL.